This T cell receptor (beta chain) originates from a study of TIL therapy for anti-PD-1-resistant metastatic lung cancer. Notes on the study in general: Many TIL product clones were absent from baseline tumor, suggesting clonal contraction.

In regard to this clone: Its antigen remains unknown.

Sequencing used immunoSEQ v3. Some clones are missing from TCRdb's copy, which holds only in-frame ones; the method was immunoSEQ multiplex PCR. The sample has 50,000 to 60,000 clones; less than 75% are singletons. Described time point: pre-treatment sample, taken before nivolumab and TIL therapy. Pleural nodules or supraclavicular lymph nodes made up most of the excised metastases sampled. The CDR3 length is 14 residues. Germline V lookup: CDR1 SGHKS, CDR2 YYEKEE (reference sequence). The ends were cut back, 4 bases at V and 7 bases at J, with 14 bases in the middle. This TCR was sampled from a person between 30 and 79 years old with non-small cell lung cancer. The chain carries TRBV5-5 and TRBJ1-4; D is uncertain. Source: tumor tissue, taken at baseline. The CDR3 loop reads CASSLDGLGEKLFF. CDR3 bases: TGTGCCAGCAGCCTCGACGGGCTGGGTGAAAAACTGTTTTTT.